Following are 30 T cell receptor beta chains from one sample sequenced in a study of blood T cell repertoires in COVID-19. Using immunoSEQ multiplex PCR, the repertoire was profiled, and TCRdb retains in-frame clones only, with some absent. Of 200,000 or so clones listed, roughly 90% were seen once; the top ten hold under 7.5%. Sequencing used peripheral blood. These receptors were obtained from a man aged 55 to 70 who had recovered from COVID-19.

The count of this clone is one. The chain has TRBV28 and TRBJ2-2, with 7 bases identical to TRBD1. After removal of 2 bases from V and 0 bases from J, the junction contained 3 bases not matched to a gene. This CDR3 comprises 16 residues. Germline V gene lookup returns CDR1 MDHEN and CDR2 SYDVKM. The CDR3 DNA reads as TGTGCCAGCAGTTTAAAGGGACAGTCGAACACCGGGGAGCTGTTTTTT. Translation: CASSLKGQSNTGELFF.

The chain links TRBV6-1 to TRBJ1-4, with D unresolved. V was cut by 1 base and J by 7 bases, with 10 bases left in between. CDR1 and CDR2 (germline): MNHNS, SASEGT. The CDR3 spans 14 residues. The chain's CDR3 is CASSEGAGTEKLFF. In nucleotides, the CDR3 is TGTGCCAGCAGTGAAGGGGCAGGTACTGAAAAACTGTTTTTT.

J is TRBJ1-2 and V is TRBV18, with 9 positions matching TRBD1. The CDR3 sequence is 13 residues long. The germline V gene encodes CDR1 KGHSH and CDR2 LQKENI. Unmatched junction bases numbered 3, after V lost 3 bases and J lost 7 bases. The CDR3 protein is CASSPGQGVGYTF. The DNA for the CDR3 is TGTGCCAGCTCACCGGGACAGGGAGTTGGCTACACCTTC. Looking up the rest from reference TRBV18 and TRBJ1-2 gives the full variable domain: NAGVMQNPRHLVRRRGQEARLRCSPMKGHSHVYWYRQLPEEGLKFMVYLQKENIIDESGMPKERFSAEFPKEGPSILRIQQVVRGDSAAYFCASSPGQGVGYTFGSGTRLTVV.

The chain employs TRBV5-4 and TRBJ2-3; D is perhaps TRBD1 (6 bases). The germline V gene has CDR1 SGHNT and CDR2 YYREEE (reference sequence). CDR3 length equals 13 residues. The V and J ends lost 0 bases and 6 bases respectively, with 8 bases between them. Here the CDR3 reads CASSLDRADTQYF. The DNA of the CDR3 is TGTGCCAGCAGCTTGGACAGGGCGGATACGCAGTATTTT.

This chain joins TRBV6-2 or TRBV6-3 and TRBJ1-2; TRBD1 matches at 8 bases. J gave up 6 bases and V 0 bases, and 12 bases lay outside the gene matches. This CDR3 has 17 residues. Germline CDR1 MNHEY, CDR2 SVGEGT. CDR3 loop: CASSYSPRTGSSDGYTF. DNA for the CDR3: TGTGCCAGCAGTTACTCGCCGCGGACAGGGTCGAGCGATGGCTACACCTTC.

The sample holds a few counts of this clone. The chain's CDR3 is CASSYWGSGGYEQYF. DNA for the CDR3: TGTGCCAGCAGTTACTGGGGTAGCGGGGGCTACGAGCAGTACTTC. The chain couples TRBV6-5 to TRBJ2-7, with 9 bases matching TRBD2. This CDR3 comprises 15 residues. Germline CDR1 reads MNHEY; CDR2 reads SVGAGI. V lost 1 base to trimming and J lost 3 bases; unmatched junction nucleotides: 4.

The V gene is TRBV6-2 or TRBV6-3, the J gene TRBJ2-5; 10 nucleotides match TRBD2. The CDR3 sequence is 13 residues long. With V trimmed by 5 bases and J by 6 bases, 3 bases remained unmatched. Germline-derived CDR1 and CDR2 are MNHEY and SVGEGT. The chain's CDR3 is CASSLAGVKTQYF. CDR3 DNA sequence: TGTGCCAGCAGTCTAGCGGGAGTAAAGACCCAGTACTTC.

This sequence joins TRBV9 and TRBJ1-1; D is unresolved. The CDR3 extends over 14 amino acids. V dropped 4 bases and J dropped 0 bases, with 10 bases sitting between them. Looked up from germline, CDR1 is SGDLS and CDR2 is YYNGEE. DNA of the CDR3: TGTGCCAGCAGCCCGAGGGTTATGAACACTGAAGCTTTCTTT. Translating it yields CASSPRVMNTEAFF. The variable domain in full, completed from reference TRBV9 and TRBJ1-1, reads DSGVTQTPKHLITATGQRVTLRCSPRSGDLSVYWYQQSLDQGLQFLIQYYNGEERAKGNILERFSAQQFPDLHSELNLSSLELGDSALYFCASSPRVMNTEAFFGQGTRLTVV.

The chain is built from TRBV27 and TRBJ1-2; 10 positions match TRBD1. This CDR3 region has 15 residues. V lost 3 bases and J lost 6; bases outside the gene matches: 7. CDR1 MNHEY and CDR2 SMNVEV come from the germline V gene (reference sequence). The CDR3 DNA follows: TGTGCCAGCAGTTTCCGGGACAGGGGTAGGGATGGCTACACCTTC. Its protein product is CASSFRDRGRDGYTF.

V and J are TRBV5-1 and TRBJ2-2; 9 bases agree with TRBD2. V lost 1 base to trimming and J lost 6 bases; unmatched junction nucleotides: 4. This CDR3 is 15 amino acids long. Germline V gene data show CDR1 as SGHRS and CDR2 as YFSETQ. The CDR3 is CASSLTSGFPGELFF. The CDR3 DNA is TGCGCCAGCAGCTTGACTAGCGGGTTTCCCGGGGAGCTGTTTTTT.

The chain is built from TRBV7-2 and TRBJ1-5; TRBD1 is a possible D gene (6 bases). This CDR3 is built from 16 residues. The V gene's germline CDR1 is SGHTA and CDR2 FQGNSA. Trimming cost V 5 bases and J 0 bases, with 14 bases left between them. The CDR3: CASSTGHQISNQPQHF. The CDR3, as DNA: TGTGCCAGCAGCACGGGACATCAGATTAGCAATCAGCCCCAGCATTTT.

J is TRBJ1-4 and V is TRBV2; the D gene is possibly TRBD1 (5 bases). The germline gives CDR1 SNHLY, CDR2 FYNNEI. This CDR3 spans 19 amino acids. The V end lost 6 bases, the J end lost 1 base, and 24 bases lay between the germline ends. CDR3 in DNA: TGTGCCAGCAGCGAGTTTGGTTTATCTGGGGGGATAACTAATGAAAAACTGTTTTTT. Translating it yields CASSEFGLSGGITNEKLFF. The full variable domain, with the rest looked up from reference TRBV2 and TRBJ1-4, is EPEVTQTPSHQVTQMGQEVILRCVPISNHLYFYWYRQILGQKVEFLVSFYNNEISEKSEIFDDQFSVERPDGSNFTLKIRSTKLEDSAMYFCASSEFGLSGGITNEKLFFGSGTQLSVL.

V usage is TRBV28 and J usage is TRBJ2-1; D is unclear. The V and J ends lost 6 bases and 7 bases respectively, with 19 bases between them. The germline gives CDR1 MDHEN, CDR2 SYDVKM. This CDR3 has 15 residues. The CDR3 reads CASSAQAPQTNEQFF. CDR3 coding DNA: TGTGCCAGCAGCGCCCAGGCACCCCAGACGAATGAGCAGTTCTTC.

This rearrangement joins TRBV6-5 to TRBJ2-3, with TRBD2 identical over 7 bases. CDR1 and CDR2 (germline): MNHEY, SVGAGI. V trimming: 10 bases; J trimming: 3 bases; junction bases outside the gene matches: 10. The CDR3 runs 14 residues. The CDR3 region is CATRRRGGTDTQYF. DNA of the CDR3: TGTGCCACCCGACGGAGGGGAGGGACAGATACGCAGTATTTT.

The rearrangement joins TRBV15 to TRBJ1-1; 9 bases line up with TRBD1. The CDR3 spans 15 residues. CDR1 is LNHNV and CDR2 is YYDKDF in the germline V gene (reference sequence). The ends lost 0 bases at V and 11 bases at J; junction bases unmatched: 10. The CDR3, as DNA: TGTGCCACCAGCAGAGATCTTGCACAGGGGGCGCGCGCTTTCTTT. As protein: CATSRDLAQGARAFF.

The rearrangement joins TRBV28 to TRBJ2-7; 9 nucleotides line up with TRBD2. CDR1 and CDR2 (germline): MDHEN, SYDVKM. V shed 4 bases and J 1 base; nucleotides not matched to a gene: 5. The CDR3 runs 15 residues. The CDR3 DNA is TGTGCCAGCAGTTCTTTGACTAGCGGTTCCTACGAGCAGTACTTC. The encoded protein is CASSSLTSGSYEQYF.

This clone has more than one count but fewer than ten. This chain links TRBV7-2 with TRBJ1-2, with TRBD1 matching 7 bases. This CDR3 region has 14 residues. Trimming cost V 1 base and J 4 bases; bases outside gene matches: 3. Germline CDR1 and CDR2: SGHTA and FQGNSA. The CDR3 DNA follows: TGTGCCAGCAGCTTAGAGGGACAGAGCTATGGCTACACCTTC. Protein sequence: CASSLEGQSYGYTF.

V and J are TRBV29-1 and TRBJ1-1; tentatively, D is TRBD1 (6 bases). Germline CDR1 is SQVTM and CDR2 is ANQGSEA. This CDR3 is 10 amino acids long. V shed 4 bases and J shed 10 bases, with 10 bases lying between them. The CDR3 nucleotides are TGCAGCGTTGTCGAAGGGGGAGCTTTCTTT. Its translation is CSVVEGGAFF.

This chain joins TRBV18 and TRBJ2-1; TRBD1 matches at 7 bases. The CDR3 length is 15 residues. The V segment lost 4 bases and the J segment 4 bases; nucleotides outside the gene matches: 7. Germline-derived CDR1 and CDR2 are KGHSH and LQKENI. This CDR3 is CASSLGTAIYNEQFF. In nucleotides, the CDR3 is TGTGCCAGCTCACTTGGGACAGCAATTTACAATGAGCAGTTCTTC.

The V and J genes are TRBV3-1 (or the pseudogene TRBV3-2) and TRBJ2-3, with TRBD2 matching 8 bases. The CDR3 spans 16 residues. Germline CDR1 LGHDT, CDR2 YNNKEL (reference sequence). The junction had 6 bases not matched to a gene; V was cut back by 2 bases and J by 2 bases. The CDR3 sequence: CASSQRGGHNTDTQYF. The CDR3 DNA reads as TGTGCCAGCAGCCAACGGGGGGGGCATAACACAGATACGCAGTATTTT.

The V gene is TRBV4-1, the J gene TRBJ1-3, with a weak D call TRBD1 (5 bases). The CDR3 totals 17 residues. Trimming left V 0 bases short and J 5 bases short, with 17 bases between. Germline CDR1 MGHRA, CDR2 YSYEKL. DNA of the CDR3: TGCGCCAGCAGCCAAGATTCTCCCGGGGGGATTCGAAACACCATATATTTT. It translates to CASSQDSPGGIRNTIYF.

The V and J genes are TRBV5-6 and TRBJ1-1, with 7 bases matching TRBD1. V shed 4 bases, J shed 1 base, and the junction held 7 bases outside the gene matches. This CDR3 spans 15 amino acids. Germline V gene sequence: CDR1 SGHDT, CDR2 YYEEEE. The CDR3 sequence is CASSALRGRNTEAFF. The CDR3 DNA sequence: TGTGCCAGCAGCGCGCTTAGGGGGCGGAACACTGAAGCTTTCTTT. The full variable domain, with the rest looked up from reference TRBV5-6 and TRBJ1-1, is DAGVTQSPTHLIKTRGQQVTLRCSPKSGHDTVSWYQQALGQGPQFIFQYYEEEERQRGNFPDRFSGHQFPNYSSELNVNALLLGDSALYLCASSALRGRNTEAFFGQGTRLTVV.

V and J are TRBV5-4 and TRBJ2-2, with 13 positions matching TRBD2. The junction had 2 bases not matched to a gene; V was cut back by 0 bases and J by 3 bases. CDR3 size: 17 residues. Germline loops: CDR1 SGHNT, CDR2 YYREEE (reference sequence). CDR3 sequence (DNA): TGTGCCAGCAGCTTGGGGGGACTAGCGGGGCACACCGGGGAGCTGTTTTTT. Translation gives CASSLGGLAGHTGELFF.

V and J are TRBV19 and TRBJ2-1; 7 bases map to TRBD1. Unmatched junction bases numbered 8, after V lost 6 bases and J lost 0 bases. The CDR3 covers 16 residues. CDR1 and CDR2 from the germline V gene are LNHDA and SQIVND (reference sequence). The CDR3 DNA reads as TGTGCCAGTAGCCAGTACAGGGGTAGCTCCTACAATGAGCAGTTCTTC. Translating it yields CASSQYRGSSYNEQFF.

This rearrangement joins TRBV5-1 to TRBJ1-4; D unresolved. The CDR3 runs 15 residues. Germline CDR1 reads SGHRS; CDR2 reads YFSETQ. The V and J ends lost 0 bases and 5 bases respectively, with 11 bases between them. The CDR3 loop is CASSLALGLNEKLFF. The CDR3 nucleotides read TGCGCCAGCAGCTTGGCCCTCGGACTGAATGAAAAACTGTTTTTT.

This chain connects TRBV19 to TRBJ2-5, with D perhaps TRBD2 (6 bases). V was clipped by 1 base and J by 5 bases, with 14 bases between them. Germline V CDR1 and CDR2: LNHDA, SQIVND (reference sequence). CDR3 length: 15 residues. CDR3 sequence: CASSIAAGSRETQYF. CDR3 nucleotides: TGTGCCAGTAGTATAGCCGCGGGGTCCCGGGAGACCCAGTACTTC.

The V and J genes are TRBV6-7 and TRBJ1-1; D remains ambiguous. TRBV6-7 is flagged as an ORF with uncertain function. The CDR3 loop spans 12 amino acids. Trimming pared 7 bases from V and 0 bases from J, leaving 6 bases between. CDR3 loop: CASNTLNTEAFF. In DNA form, the CDR3 reads TGTGCCAGCAACACCTTGAACACTGAAGCTTTCTTT.

The chain carries TRBV7-3 and TRBJ2-3; D not certain. The germline V gene encodes CDR1 SGHTA and CDR2 FQGTGA. V lost 2 bases and J lost 4, with 13 bases in between. The CDR3 has 15 amino acids. CDR3 region: CASSLGETLSDTQYF. The DNA for the CDR3 is TGTGCCAGCAGCTTAGGAGAGACTCTATCAGATACGCAGTATTTT.

The chain employs TRBV7-6 and TRBJ2-5, with 7 nucleotides matching TRBD2. CDR3 size: 17 residues. Germline V gene data show CDR1 as SGHVS and CDR2 as FNYEAQ. V lost 3 bases and J lost 5; bases outside the gene matches: 15. CDR3 coding DNA: TGTGCCAGCAGCTTGGCGGTGGGAGGCGGGAGTGCGGAGACCCAGTACTTC. It yields the protein CASSLAVGGGSAETQYF.

J is TRBJ1-3 and V is TRBV6-5; no clear D gene. Germline-derived CDR1 and CDR2 are MNHEY and SVGAGI. The CDR3 runs to 14 residues. V was cut by 6 bases and J by 3 bases, with 12 bases left in between. CDR3 bases: TGTGCCAGCAGCGCTTCGAGGGATGGAAACACCATATATTTT. It encodes CASSASRDGNTIYF.